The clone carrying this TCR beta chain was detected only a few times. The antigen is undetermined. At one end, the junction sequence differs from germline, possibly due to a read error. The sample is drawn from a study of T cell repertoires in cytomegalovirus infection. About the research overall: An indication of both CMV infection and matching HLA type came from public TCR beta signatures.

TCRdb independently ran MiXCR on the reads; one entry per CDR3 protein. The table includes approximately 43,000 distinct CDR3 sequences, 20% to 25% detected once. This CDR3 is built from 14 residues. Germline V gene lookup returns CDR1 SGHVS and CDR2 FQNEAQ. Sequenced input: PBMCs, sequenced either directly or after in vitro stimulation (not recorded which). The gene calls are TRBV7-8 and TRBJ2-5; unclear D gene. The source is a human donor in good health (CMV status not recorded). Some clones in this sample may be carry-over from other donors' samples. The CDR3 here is CASTLTTSTETQYF. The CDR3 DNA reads TGTGCCAGCACCTTAACCACCAGCACAGAGACCCAGTACTTC.